This TCR beta chain was captured in a study of T cell changes during pregnancy in multiple sclerosis. Sequencing was performed with immunoSEQ multiplex PCR; in TCRdb, only in-frame clones are kept and a portion is missing. Of under 45,000 clones in the sample, 90% to 95% were seen once. Trimming at V came to 0 bases and at J to 2 bases, leaving 5 bases not matched to a gene. This CDR3 spans 18 amino acids. Germline V gene data show CDR1 as LGHNA and CDR2 as YNFKEQ. The TCR originated in a female donor with multiple sclerosis, enrolled in a pregnancy study. The sample consisted of CD4+ T cells from peripheral blood mononuclear cells, taken after pregnancy. J is TRBJ1-4 and V is TRBV4-2; 11 bases fit TRBD1. In nucleotides, the CDR3 is TGTGCCAGCAGCCAAGAGGACAGGGGGCGCATCACTAATGAAAAACTGTTTTTT. It is translated as CASSQEDRGRITNEKLFF.